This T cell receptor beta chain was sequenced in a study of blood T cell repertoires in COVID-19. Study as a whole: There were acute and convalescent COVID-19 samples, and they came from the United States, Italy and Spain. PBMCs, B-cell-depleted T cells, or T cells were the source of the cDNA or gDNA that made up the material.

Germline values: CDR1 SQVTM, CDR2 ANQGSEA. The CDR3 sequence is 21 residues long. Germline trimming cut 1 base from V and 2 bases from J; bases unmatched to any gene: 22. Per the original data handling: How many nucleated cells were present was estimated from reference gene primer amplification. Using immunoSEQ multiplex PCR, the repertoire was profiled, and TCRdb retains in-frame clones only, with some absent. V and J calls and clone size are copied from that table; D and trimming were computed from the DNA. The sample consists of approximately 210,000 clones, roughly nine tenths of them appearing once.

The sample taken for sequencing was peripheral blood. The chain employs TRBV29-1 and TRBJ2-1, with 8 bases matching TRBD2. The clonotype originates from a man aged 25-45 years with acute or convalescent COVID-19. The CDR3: CSVEGAPGTSRSRATYNEQFF. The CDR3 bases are TGCAGCGTTGAAGGAGCCCCGGGGACTAGTCGTTCGAGGGCCACCTACAATGAGCAGTTCTTC.